This TCR beta chain was captured by sequencing in a study of vaccination effects on CD4 cells after COVID-19. Looking at the study overall: CD4+ T cells specific for antigen were expanded with viral peptide pools by the ViraFEST assay before sequencing.

Using immunoSEQ multiplex PCR, the repertoire was profiled, and TCRdb retains in-frame clones only, with some absent. The table lists around 60,000 clones, about 83% of them singletons. CD4+ T cells were isolated after about nine days of culture. IL-2 medium took the place of half the medium on both days 3 and 7. Notes on this clone: What it recognizes is unknown.

Trimming pared 4 bases from V and 8 bases from J, leaving 9 bases between. CDR1 WSHSY and CDR2 SAAADI come from the germline V gene. The CDR3 loop spans 13 amino acids. Study conclusions and caveats: The study got few convalescent patients and did not collect any early post-infection timepoints.

The V call is TRBV10-2, the J call TRBJ1-6, with D possibly being TRBD1 (5 bases). Sequencing used CD4+ T cells from PBMCs cultured without peptide, obtained before COVID-19 vaccination. The receptor was derived from a human donor who received a COVID-19 vaccine. The CDR3 is CASSADSYSPLHF. DNA of the CDR3: TGCGCCAGCAGTGCTGACAGCTATTCACCCCTCCACTTT.